A selection of T cell receptor beta chains follows, all from one sample in a study of alternative splicing in chronic myeloid leukemia remission. TCRdb processed the bulk RNA-seq reads again and assigns one entry to each CDR3 protein, with no DNA. Found here are 700 or so distinct CDR3 sequences, 95% to 98% of them singletons; the top ten hold about 3.3%. The sequencing used PBMCs or total blood leukocytes (not recorded which), collected at diagnosis. These receptors were obtained from an adult with chronic myeloid leukemia. Both conserved end residues are part of each CDR3. Not every row has a clone size; where given, it reads once, few, many or a size class.

j_gene: TRBJ1-2; abundance: NA; v_gene: TRBV29-1; CDR3aa: CSVGGEGYGYTF
j_gene: TRBJ2-1; abundance: NA; v_gene: TRBV29-1; CDR3aa: CSVAGTGAYNEQFF
j_gene: TRBJ2-1; abundance: NA; v_gene: TRBV7-2; CDR3aa: CASSSPGLAQFF
j_gene: TRBJ2-1; abundance: NA; v_gene: TRBV19; CDR3aa: CASSIVPSPNEQFF
j_gene: TRBJ2-2; abundance: NA; v_gene: TRBV10-2; CDR3aa: CASISGLAGANTGELFF
j_gene: TRBJ2-1; abundance: NA; v_gene: TRBV20-1; CDR3aa: CSARDPSGNPYNEQFF
j_gene: TRBJ2-3; abundance: NA; v_gene: TRBV20-1; CDR3aa: CSARDRSRGRSDTQYF
j_gene: TRBJ1-1; abundance: NA; v_gene: TRBV14; CDR3aa: CASSQDWAGGEAFF
j_gene: TRBJ2-7; abundance: NA; v_gene: TRBV3-1; CDR3aa: CASSQGTYEQYF
j_gene: TRBJ2-2; abundance: NA; v_gene: TRBV6-5; CDR3aa: CASSYSILGSRGGELFF
j_gene: TRBJ2-7; abundance: once; v_gene: TRBV20-1; CDR3aa: CSAGGDEGYEQYF
j_gene: TRBJ2-5; abundance: NA; v_gene: TRBV7-9; CDR3aa: CASTPWELVAGGQYF
j_gene: TRBJ2-1; abundance: NA; v_gene: TRBV24-1; CDR3aa: CATSDPFGGRAINEQFF
j_gene: TRBJ2-3; abundance: once; v_gene: TRBV6-6; CDR3aa: CASSLSGSLTDTQYF
j_gene: TRBJ1-1; abundance: NA; v_gene: TRBV4-2; CDR3aa: CASSQVLKNTEAFF
j_gene: TRBJ1-1; abundance: NA; v_gene: TRBV15; CDR3aa: CATSRAGESTEAFF
j_gene: TRBJ2-1; abundance: NA; v_gene: TRBV11-3; CDR3aa: CASSVGAGLAGSGFYNEQFF
j_gene: TRBJ1-2; abundance: NA; v_gene: TRBV5-6; CDR3aa: CASSFSTGGDGYTF
j_gene: TRBJ2-5; abundance: NA; v_gene: TRBV24-1; CDR3aa: CATSGTGRGLLLETQYF
j_gene: TRBJ2-7; abundance: NA; v_gene: TRBV6-5; CDR3aa: CASSYGGPYEQYF
j_gene: TRBJ1-1; abundance: once; v_gene: TRBV30; CDR3aa: CAWSVRGISEAFF
j_gene: TRBJ2-1; abundance: NA; v_gene: TRBV7-9; CDR3aa: CASSFQWDSSNEQFF
j_gene: TRBJ2-2; abundance: once; v_gene: TRBV7-2; CDR3aa: CASRRIGDTGELFF
j_gene: TRBJ1-4; abundance: NA; v_gene: TRBV4-3; CDR3aa: CASSQGSFNEKLFF
j_gene: TRBJ1-1; abundance: NA; v_gene: TRBV28; CDR3aa: CASSYSSSIRNTEAFF
j_gene: TRBJ2-5; abundance: NA; v_gene: TRBV6-6; CDR3aa: CASRDRVAQETQYF
j_gene: TRBJ1-3; abundance: NA; v_gene: TRBV14; CDR3aa: CASSRGLISGNTIYF
j_gene: TRBJ2-7; abundance: NA; v_gene: TRBV27; CDR3aa: CASSLFLTSGRANEQYF
j_gene: TRBJ2-1; abundance: NA; v_gene: TRBV20-1; CDR3aa: CSARRREGPYNEQFF
j_gene: TRBJ1-5; abundance: NA; v_gene: TRBV20-1; CDR3aa: CSVTESNQPQHF
j_gene: TRBJ2-7; abundance: NA; v_gene: TRBV23-1; CDR3aa: CASSPRDLVDYEQYF
j_gene: TRBJ2-1; abundance: NA; v_gene: TRBV7-9; CDR3aa: CASSLEASGHNEQFF
j_gene: TRBJ2-1; abundance: NA; v_gene: TRBV2; CDR3aa: CASRGTSGSSYNEQFF
j_gene: TRBJ2-1; abundance: NA; v_gene: TRBV18; CDR3aa: CASSPSRTSGSYSGGEQFF
j_gene: TRBJ2-7; abundance: NA; v_gene: TRBV7-9; CDR3aa: CASSLGTVVSYEQYF
j_gene: TRBJ1-1; abundance: NA; v_gene: TRBV20-1; CDR3aa: CSARGADRPTEAFF
j_gene: TRBJ2-7; abundance: NA; v_gene: TRBV6-2/TRBV6-3; CDR3aa: CASSYRRPEYATYEQYF
j_gene: TRBJ2-1; abundance: NA; v_gene: TRBV29-1; CDR3aa: CSVGGQGGNEQFF
j_gene: TRBJ2-7; abundance: NA; v_gene: TRBV7-9; CDR3aa: CASGLAGEGYEQYF
j_gene: TRBJ2-7; abundance: NA; v_gene: TRBV27; CDR3aa: CASSRNGVGSYEQYF
j_gene: TRBJ2-3; abundance: NA; v_gene: TRBV5-5; CDR3aa: CASSLETSRADTQYF
j_gene: TRBJ2-7; abundance: NA; v_gene: TRBV5-1; CDR3aa: CASSLGQGSDEQYF
j_gene: TRBJ2-1; abundance: NA; v_gene: TRBV27; CDR3aa: CASSSGRLAGINEQFF
j_gene: TRBJ2-7; abundance: NA; v_gene: TRBV4-1; CDR3aa: CASRPVEQYF
j_gene: TRBJ2-3; abundance: NA; v_gene: TRBV2; CDR3aa: CASRGGATDTQYF
j_gene: TRBJ2-5; abundance: NA; v_gene: TRBV5-1; CDR3aa: CASSSQVGQETQYF
j_gene: TRBJ1-2; abundance: NA; v_gene: TRBV7-2; CDR3aa: CASSLGPLENGYTF
j_gene: TRBJ2-3; abundance: NA; v_gene: TRBV5-5; CDR3aa: CASSLLGTPGDTQYF
j_gene: TRBJ2-1; abundance: NA; v_gene: TRBV28; CDR3aa: CASGRRGGDNEQFF
j_gene: TRBJ2-2; abundance: NA; v_gene: TRBV7-9; CDR3aa: CASSSPTATGELFF
j_gene: TRBJ2-3; abundance: NA; v_gene: TRBV4-1; CDR3aa: CASSPLAESPSTDTQYF
j_gene: TRBJ1-1; abundance: NA; v_gene: TRBV29-1; CDR3aa: CSVFSGGRVRTEAFF
j_gene: TRBJ1-2; abundance: once; v_gene: TRBV4-2; CDR3aa: CASSQERGQTYGYTF
j_gene: TRBJ1-1; abundance: NA; v_gene: TRBV10-1; CDR3aa: CASSPFFGGEAFF
j_gene: TRBJ2-7; abundance: NA; v_gene: TRBV24/OR9-2; CDR3aa: CATSDPQGREQYF
j_gene: TRBJ2-2; abundance: NA; v_gene: TRBV6-1; CDR3aa: CASSEEPLGGELFF
j_gene: TRBJ2-3; abundance: NA; v_gene: TRBV4-2; CDR3aa: CASSHWTSTDTQYF